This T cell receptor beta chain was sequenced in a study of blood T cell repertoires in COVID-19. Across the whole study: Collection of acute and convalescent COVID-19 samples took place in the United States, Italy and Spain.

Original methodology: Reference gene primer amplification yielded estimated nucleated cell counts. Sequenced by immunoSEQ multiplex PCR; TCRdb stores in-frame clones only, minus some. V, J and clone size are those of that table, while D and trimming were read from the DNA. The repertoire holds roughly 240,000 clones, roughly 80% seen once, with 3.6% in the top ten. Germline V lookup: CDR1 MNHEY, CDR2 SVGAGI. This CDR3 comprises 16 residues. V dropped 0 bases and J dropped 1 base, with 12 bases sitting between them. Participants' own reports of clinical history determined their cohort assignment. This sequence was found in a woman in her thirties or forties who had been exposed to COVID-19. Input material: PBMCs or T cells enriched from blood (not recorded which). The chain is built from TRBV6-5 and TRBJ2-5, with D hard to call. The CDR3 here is CASSYSFTALQETQYF. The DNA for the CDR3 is TGTGCCAGCAGTTACTCTTTCACTGCCCTCCAAGAGACCCAGTACTTC.